This T cell receptor beta chain was sequenced in a study of T-cell memory formation after mild COVID-19. Study-level background: Across donors, TCR clusters were largely donor specific. Findings of the study overall: Clones that contracted from day 15 to 85 had balanced CD4/CD8; later expanders were CD4+ biased. Memory cells collected pre-infection included some clones that later responded, suggesting cross-reactive memory joined.

This CDR3 has 12 amino acids. Germline CDR1 SNHLY, CDR2 FYNNEI. Trimming cost V 4 bases and J 14 bases, with 12 bases left between them. Researchers used 5'RACE with constant-segment primers to make TCR alpha and TCR beta cDNA libraries that carry sample barcodes and UMIs. TCRdb called the 5' RACE reads again in MiXCR, with one record for every CDR3 protein. The table has a few hundred thousand distinct CDR3 sequences, roughly 9.4% seen once. Of note for this clonotype: Antigen unknown.

The receptor was isolated from a man aged 18 to 30 who had mild COVID-19 (a few samples of this study predate the infection). Cell type and time point are not known. Sequenced input: PBMCs or a T cell subset sorted from them (not recorded which). V gene TRBV2 combines with J gene TRBJ1-6; no clear D gene. CDR3 in amino acids: CASSASGLALHF. CDR3 in DNA: TGTGCCAGCAGTGCGTCTGGTTTGGCCCTCCACTTT.